This T cell receptor (beta chain) comes out of a study of blood T cell repertoires in COVID-19. Overall study context: PBMCs, B-cell-depleted T cells, or T cells were the source of the cDNA or gDNA that made up the material.

Only one count was recorded for this clone. The table came from immunoSEQ multiplex PCR; TCRdb's copy has only in-frame clones and leaves some out. This repertoire shows about 670,000 clones, about 87% found once; its top ten account for approximately 0.25%. Material: peripheral blood. This sequence originates from a woman between 18 and 30 years old with acute or convalescent COVID-19.

The DNA for the CDR3 is TGTGCCAGCAGCGCTTGGCGGGAGGAGACTGAAGCTTTCTTT. It codes for CASSAWREETEAFF. J is TRBJ1-1 and V is TRBV9; D ambiguous. Germline V gives CDR1 SGDLS, CDR2 YYNGEE. CDR3 length: 14 amino acids. The V and J ends lost 3 bases and 5 bases respectively, with 14 bases between them.